This is a list of T cell receptor beta chains from one sample in a study of cytomegalovirus exposure and HLA in healthy donors. The data were produced by immunoSEQ multiplex PCR, yet TCRdb's version contains in-frame clones alone and is incomplete. The sample records roughly 100,000 clones, around four fifths being singletons. The sequenced sample consisted of PBMCs. These receptors all come from a female donor in good health and CMV-seropositive. Each CDR3 is given with its conserved first and last residue. D genes are given only for firm matches. Size is omitted from some rows. Given values are once, few, many or a class for expanded clones.

d_call: .; v_call: TRBV4-1; j_call: TRBJ2-3; clone_size: .; cdr3_nt: TGCGCCAGCAGCCAAGGCCCGGGGATCACAGATACGCAGTATTTT; cdr3_aa: CASSQGPGITDTQYF
d_call: .; v_call: TRBV6-5; j_call: TRBJ1-1; clone_size: .; cdr3_nt: TGTGCCAGCAGTTACTCGCGGGCCATGAACACTGAAGCTTTCTTT; cdr3_aa: CASSYSRAMNTEAFF
d_call: TRBD2; v_call: TRBV2; j_call: TRBJ2-2; clone_size: .; cdr3_nt: TGTGCCAGCAGGGGAGCTAGCGGGGGCCCGAACACCGGGGAGCTGTTTTTT; cdr3_aa: CASRGASGGPNTGELFF
d_call: .; v_call: TRBV5-1; j_call: TRBJ1-4; clone_size: .; cdr3_nt: TGCGCCAGCAGCTTTGGGGGGGGGACGACTAATGAAAAACTGTTTTTT; cdr3_aa: CASSFGGGTTNEKLFF
d_call: .; v_call: TRBV18; j_call: TRBJ1-1; clone_size: once; cdr3_nt: TGTGCCAGCTCACTTACAGGGATCAACACTGAAGCTTTCTTT; cdr3_aa: CASSLTGINTEAFF
d_call: TRBD1; v_call: TRBV4-2; j_call: TRBJ2-2; clone_size: .; cdr3_nt: TGTGCCAGCAGCTCCCGGGACAGGGACACCGGGGAGCTGTTTTTT; cdr3_aa: CASSSRDRDTGELFF
d_call: .; v_call: TRBV5-1; j_call: TRBJ1-1; clone_size: .; cdr3_nt: TGCGCCAGCAGCCCCGGACGCACGACAGCAGTGACTGAAGCTTTCTTT; cdr3_aa: CASSPGRTTAVTEAFF
d_call: TRBD2; v_call: TRBV4-2; j_call: TRBJ2-7; clone_size: .; cdr3_nt: TGTGCCAGCAGCCAAGGAAATAGCGGGACCGGCTACGAGCAGTACTTC; cdr3_aa: CASSQGNSGTGYEQYF
d_call: TRBD2; v_call: TRBV9; j_call: TRBJ2-3; clone_size: .; cdr3_nt: TGTGCCAGCAGCCCCCGACTAGCGGGGGCGGGGGATACGCAGTATTTT; cdr3_aa: CASSPRLAGAGDTQYF
d_call: .; v_call: TRBV5-1; j_call: TRBJ2-3; clone_size: .; cdr3_nt: TGCGCCAGCAGCGGAGGGAGAACAGATACGCAGTATTTT; cdr3_aa: CASSGGRTDTQYF
d_call: .; v_call: TRBV5-1; j_call: TRBJ2-7; clone_size: once; cdr3_nt: TGCGCCAGCAGCTTGGACAGTCAGAAACAGTACTTC; cdr3_aa: CASSLDSQKQYF
d_call: TRBD2; v_call: TRBV7-9; j_call: TRBJ2-2; clone_size: .; cdr3_nt: TGTGCCAGCAGTCCGGGACTAGCTAACACCGGGGAGCTGTTTTTT; cdr3_aa: CASSPGLANTGELFF
d_call: TRBD1; v_call: TRBV6-1; j_call: TRBJ1-6; clone_size: .; cdr3_nt: TGTGCCAGCAGTGAAGCGCTTGGACAGGGGAATTCACCCCTCCACTTT; cdr3_aa: CASSEALGQGNSPLHF
d_call: .; v_call: TRBV28; j_call: TRBJ1-5; clone_size: .; cdr3_nt: TGTGCCAGCAGGTTTTTGGGAGATCAGCCCCAGCATTTT; cdr3_aa: CASRFLGDQPQHF
d_call: .; v_call: TRBV6-6; j_call: TRBJ1-6; clone_size: .; cdr3_nt: TGTGCCAGCGGGGCAGGGGCGTCCTATAATTCACCCCTCCACTTT; cdr3_aa: CASGAGASYNSPLHF
d_call: TRBD1; v_call: TRBV30; j_call: TRBJ2-6; clone_size: .; cdr3_nt: TGTGCCTGGGTTCTGGGGGACAGGGGGCTCTCTGGGGCCAACGTCCTGACTTTC; cdr3_aa: CAWVLGDRGLSGANVLTF
d_call: .; v_call: TRBV11-2; j_call: TRBJ2-5; clone_size: .; cdr3_nt: TGTGCCAGCAGCTTCAACAGGCAAGAGACCCAGTACTTC; cdr3_aa: CASSFNRQETQYF
d_call: .; v_call: TRBV30; j_call: TRBJ2-1; clone_size: .; cdr3_nt: TGTGCCTGGAGTGTAGGTTCACTAGTAATATCCTACAATGAGCAGTTCTTC; cdr3_aa: CAWSVGSLVISYNEQFF
d_call: TRBD2; v_call: TRBV2; j_call: TRBJ2-1; clone_size: .; cdr3_nt: TGTGCCAGCAGTGAAGGACTAGCGGGGACAAAGGAGCAGTTCTTC; cdr3_aa: CASSEGLAGTKEQFF
d_call: .; v_call: TRBV7-9; j_call: TRBJ1-1; clone_size: few; cdr3_nt: TGTGCCAGCAGCTTGTCTGTGAACACTGAAGCTTTCTTT; cdr3_aa: CASSLSVNTEAFF
d_call: TRBD2; v_call: TRBV30; j_call: TRBJ2-5; clone_size: .; cdr3_nt: TGTGCCTGGAGTGGATCGAGCGGGAGGCCCCCGTACCAAGAGACCCAGTACTTC; cdr3_aa: CAWSGSSGRPPYQETQYF
d_call: .; v_call: TRBV16; j_call: TRBJ1-1; clone_size: .; cdr3_nt: TGTGCCAGCAGCCCTCAGTTAACTGAAGCTTTCTTT; cdr3_aa: CASSPQLTEAFF
d_call: .; v_call: TRBV2; j_call: TRBJ1-1; clone_size: few; cdr3_nt: TGTGCCAGCAGTAAACAGGAAGCTTTCTTT; cdr3_aa: CASSKQEAFF
d_call: .; v_call: TRBV6-1; j_call: TRBJ2-7; clone_size: .; cdr3_nt: TGTGCCAGCAGCAGGGACTACGAGCAGTACTTC; cdr3_aa: CASSRDYEQYF
d_call: .; v_call: TRBV5-1; j_call: TRBJ2-2; clone_size: .; cdr3_nt: TGCGCCAGTTCGCAACAGGGACCCGGGGAGCTGTTTTTT; cdr3_aa: CASSQQGPGELFF
d_call: TRBD1; v_call: TRBV27; j_call: TRBJ2-2; clone_size: few; cdr3_nt: TGTGCCAGCAGTATATCCCCACCGGACAGGGGGAACCGGGAGCTGTTTTTT; cdr3_aa: CASSISPPDRGNRELFF
d_call: TRBD2; v_call: TRBV9; j_call: TRBJ2-2; clone_size: .; cdr3_nt: TGTGCCAGCAGCGTAAGCGGGGGGGCTTTCAAGAACACCGGGGAGCTGTTTTTT; cdr3_aa: CASSVSGGAFKNTGELFF
d_call: .; v_call: TRBV21-1; j_call: TRBJ1-3; clone_size: .; cdr3_nt: TGTGCCAGCAGCAAAGGGGGGGACAGACCCTCTGGAAACACCATATATTTT; cdr3_aa: CASSKGGDRPSGNTIYF